What follows are 27 T cell receptor beta chains derived from one specimen sequenced in a study of OX40 agonist ivuxolimab in advanced cancers. The repertoire was sequenced with immunoSEQ multiplex PCR; TCRdb's copy has only in-frame clones and lacks some. The table records 55,000 to 65,000 clones, approximately 87% of them present only once. This specimen consisted of CD4+ or CD8+ T cells sorted from blood, obtained in a trial of the OX40 agonist ivuxolimab. Receptors were obtained from an adult with an advanced solid tumor such as melanoma, head and neck, liver or kidney cancer.

In the case of this clone: At one end the junction does not follow the germline gene, possibly because of a read error. V gene TRBV5-1 combines with J gene TRBJ1-6; D unclear. Germline-derived CDR1 and CDR2 are SGHRS and YFSETQ. The CDR3 contains 13 residues. The CDR3 sequence is CASSLDQNSPLHF. The CDR3 DNA follows: TGTGCCAGCAGCTTGGATCAGAATTCACCCCTCCACTTT.

The J gene is TRBJ1-2, the V gene TRBV7-2; TRBD1 is a possible D gene (5 bases). Germline lookup yields CDR1 SGHTA and CDR2 FQGNSA. Trimming removed 2 bases from V and 7 bases from J, with 8 bases in between. The CDR3 has 12 residues. The CDR3 sequence: CASSLWQGGYTF. The CDR3 nucleotides are TGTGCCAGCAGCTTATGGCAGGGTGGCTACACCTTC.

The V call is TRBV5-1, the J call TRBJ2-1; 8 nucleotides match TRBD2. The trim removed 1 base at V and 0 bases at J, leaving 0 bases unmatched. The V gene's germline CDR1 is SGHRS and CDR2 YFSETQ. The CDR3 is made up of 15 amino acids. CDR3 sequence reads: CASSLTSGSYNEQFF. The CDR3 DNA sequence: TGCGCCAGCAGCTTGACTAGCGGCTCCTACAATGAGCAGTTCTTC.

Only one count was recorded for this clone. A junction end diverges from the germline sequence, so it may reflect a read error. This chain links TRBV2 with TRBJ2-5; 9 nucleotides align to TRBD1. CDR1 and CDR2 (germline): SNHLY, FYNNEI. The CDR3 runs 12 residues. CDR3 coding DNA: TGTGCCAGCAGAGAAGACAGGGGGGCCCAGTACTTC. Protein sequence: CASREDRGAQYF.

The rearrangement uses TRBV9 and TRBJ2-5; D is possibly TRBD2 (6 bases). The CDR3 loop spans 15 amino acids. V lost 4 bases and J lost 3, with 16 bases in between. Germline assignment: CDR1 SGDLS and CDR2 YYNGEE. The CDR3 loop reads CASSLSPGTEETQYF. DNA for the CDR3: TGTGCCAGCAGCCTCTCCCCGGGGACTGAAGAGACCCAGTACTTC. The complete variable domain, with remaining parts taken from reference TRBV9 and TRBJ2-5, reads DSGVTQTPKHLITATGQRVTLRCSPRSGDLSVYWYQQSLDQGLQFLIQYYNGEERAKGNILERFSAQQFPDLHSELNLSSLELGDSALYFCASSLSPGTEETQYFGPGTRLLVL.

The genes are TRBV11-2 and TRBJ2-7; the D gene is possibly TRBD2 (5 bases). The CDR3 has 13 residues. V lost 5 bases, J lost 9 bases, and 17 bases lay in between. Germline values: CDR1 SGHAT, CDR2 FQNNGV. CDR3 DNA sequence: TGTGCCAGCAGCAGTGGTGGAACCCTAGCGCAGTACTTC. Its protein is CASSSGGTLAQYF.

The genes are TRBV9 and TRBJ2-1, with D perhaps matching TRBD2 (6 bases). The germline V gene has CDR1 SGDLS and CDR2 YYNGEE. The CDR3 is 14 amino acids. V gave up 1 base and J gave up 9 bases, with 14 bases separating them. CDR3 region: CASSVSGSGTEQFF. For the CDR3, the DNA is TGTGCCAGCAGCGTATCCGGGAGCGGAACTGAGCAGTTCTTC.

In DNA, the CDR3 is TGTGCCAGCAGCTACTACTCCTCAGGGGGAGGGAACACTGAAGCTTTCTTT. Translation: CASSYYSSGGGNTEAFF. The gene calls are TRBV7-2 and TRBJ1-1; 7 bases are a match to TRBD1. Germline V gene data show CDR1 as SGHTA and CDR2 as FQGNSA. After removal of 4 bases from V and 1 base from J, the junction contained 12 bases not matched to a gene. CDR3 length: 17 residues.

The chain couples TRBV5-1 to TRBJ1-1, with 8 nucleotides matching TRBD1. Trimming at V came to 0 bases and at J to 0 bases, leaving 4 bases not matched to a gene. The CDR3 length is 16 residues. Germline V CDR1 and CDR2: SGHRS, YFSETQ. CDR3 in amino acids: CASSLEQGVMNTEAFF. In DNA, the CDR3 is TGCGCCAGCAGCTTGGAACAGGGGGTTATGAACACTGAAGCTTTCTTT.

The V and J genes are TRBV30 and TRBJ1-4, with D perhaps matching TRBD1 (5 bases). CDR3 length: 14 amino acids. Trimming removed 4 bases from V and 5 bases from J, with 14 bases in between. Per germline, CDR1 GTSNPN and CDR2 SVGIG (reference sequence). CDR3 in DNA: TGTGCCTGGACGCCAGGGACGTTGAATGAAAAACTGTTTTTT. Amino acids: CAWTPGTLNEKLFF. Supplemented by reference TRBV30 and TRBJ1-4, the full variable domain reads SQTIHQWPATLVQPVGSPLSLECTVEGTSNPNLYWYRQAAGRGLQLLFYSVGIGQISSEVPQNLSASRPQDRQFILSSKKLLLSDSGFYLCAWTPGTLNEKLFFGSGTQLSVL.

The chain has TRBV15 and TRBJ2-7; D may be TRBD2 (5 bases). V shed 0 bases and J shed 3 bases, with 9 bases lying between them. The CDR3 spans 14 residues. CDR1 and CDR2 from the germline V gene are LNHNV and YYDKDF (reference sequence). The CDR3 here is CATSRDRGRYEQYF. The CDR3 DNA reads TGTGCCACCAGCAGAGATCGAGGGCGCTACGAGCAGTACTTC.

This chain uses TRBV27 with TRBJ1-2; unclear D gene. This CDR3 comprises 10 residues. The germline V gene has CDR1 MNHEY and CDR2 SMNVEV (reference sequence). The V end lost 5 bases, the J end lost 8 bases, and 6 bases lay between the germline ends. The CDR3 DNA sequence: TGTGCCAGCAGTACTTGGGGCTACACCTTC. It specifies CASSTWGYTF.

This chain uses TRBV6-5 with TRBJ2-1, with 9 nucleotides matching TRBD1. Germline assignment: CDR1 MNHEY and CDR2 SVGAGI. V gave up 6 bases and J gave up 7 bases; unmatched junction bases: 4. The CDR3 contains 13 residues. The CDR3 DNA is TGTGCCAGCAGCCGGGACAGGGATAATGAGCAGTTCTTC. Protein: CASSRDRDNEQFF.

This chain uses TRBV2 with TRBJ1-2; 8 bases map to TRBD1. Germline V gene lookup returns CDR1 SNHLY and CDR2 FYNNEI. The CDR3 covers 13 residues. V was pared by 6 bases and J by 4 bases, with 4 bases of the junction left unmatched. The CDR3 sequence is CASRDREVYGYTF. DNA of the CDR3: TGTGCCAGCAGGGACAGGGAGGTCTATGGCTACACCTTC.

This clone has only a few counts. The chain links TRBV6-5 to TRBJ2-7; D is unclear. This CDR3 is 11 amino acids long. Germline V gene data show CDR1 as MNHEY and CDR2 as SVGAGI. The V end was cut by 8 bases, the J end by 2 bases, with 7 bases between. The CDR3 here is CASGRTYEQYF. DNA for the CDR3: TGTGCCAGCGGCCGAACCTACGAGCAGTACTTC.

This sequence joins TRBV2 and TRBJ2-1; D might be TRBD2 (6 bases). This CDR3 has 11 residues. The ends were cut back, 4 bases at V and 9 bases at J, with 7 bases in the middle. The germline V gene has CDR1 SNHLY and CDR2 FYNNEI. CDR3: CASSVGGEQFF. As DNA, the CDR3 is TGTGCCAGCAGTGTGGGGGGTGAGCAGTTCTTC.

Here the CDR3 DNA reads TGTGCCAGCAGTCCCACAGGGACAGGGAACACTGAAGCTTTCTTT. It encodes CASSPTGTGNTEAFF. The chain uses TRBV2 and TRBJ1-1, with 8 bases lining up with TRBD1. The germline CDR1 and CDR2 sequences are SNHLY and FYNNEI. With V trimmed by 5 bases and J by 1 base, 6 bases remained unmatched. The CDR3 spans 15 residues.

This clone was seen a handful of times. The J gene is TRBJ1-2, the V gene TRBV7-9; D perhaps matches TRBD1 (5 bases). CDR1 SEHNR and CDR2 FQNEAQ come from the germline V gene (reference sequence). The ends were cut back, 5 bases at V and 3 bases at J, with 16 bases in the middle. The CDR3 sequence is 15 residues long. In DNA form, the CDR3 reads TGTGCCAGCAGCCCCGGGGCAGGCGCATACTATGGCTACACCTTC. As protein: CASSPGAGAYYGYTF.

The CDR3 here is CASSLSGPASGNTIYF. CDR3 sequence (DNA): TGTGCCAGCAGTTTATCGGGACCCGCGTCTGGAAACACCATATATTTT. This chain links TRBV28 with TRBJ1-3; tentative D call: TRBD1 (5 bases). V was cut by 1 base and J by 1 base, with 11 bases left in between. CDR3 size: 16 residues. In germline, CDR1 is MDHEN, CDR2 SYDVKM.

This chain links TRBV9 with TRBJ1-4, with 9 bases lining up with TRBD1. Losses at the gene ends were 0 bases for V and 8 bases for J; bases not matched to a gene: 2. Germline CDR1 is SGDLS and CDR2 is YYNGEE. This CDR3 is 14 amino acids long. The DNA for the CDR3 is TGTGCCAGCAGCGTAGGGACAGGGGTGGAAAAACTGTTTTTT. Translation: CASSVGTGVEKLFF.

The chain recombines TRBV10-3 with TRBJ2-1; no clear D gene. V was clipped by 6 bases and J by 4 bases, with 10 bases between them. This CDR3 has 13 residues. The germline V gene encodes CDR1 ENHRY and CDR2 SYGVKD. The CDR3 spells CAISTFEYNEQFF. The CDR3 coding sequence is TGTGCCATCAGCACCTTTGAATACAATGAGCAGTTCTTC.

This chain links TRBV19 with TRBJ2-2; D ambiguous. This CDR3 is built from 15 residues. The germline V and J ends were trimmed by 3 bases and 4 bases, with 12 bases remaining between them. CDR1 LNHDA and CDR2 SQIVND come from the germline V gene (reference sequence). CDR3 coding DNA: TGTGCCAGTAGTATCGAGTTTGTGGGCACCGGGGAGCTGTTTTTT. Residues: CASSIEFVGTGELFF.

The V and J genes are TRBV11-1 and TRBJ1-1; maybe TRBD1 (5 bases). This CDR3 spans 13 amino acids. Germline lookup yields CDR1 SGHAT and CDR2 FQDESV (reference sequence). V was pared by 1 base and J by 7 bases, with 10 bases between. The CDR3: CASSLGGDGEAFF. DNA for the CDR3: TGTGCCAGCAGCTTAGGAGGGGATGGTGAAGCTTTCTTT.

V is TRBV30 and J is TRBJ2-6; no clear D. The germline V gene has CDR1 GTSNPN and CDR2 SVGIG (reference sequence). Trimming removed 2 bases at V and 4 bases at J, with 15 bases between. CDR3 length: 16 residues. The CDR3 loop is CAWSKSRVSGANVLTF. The CDR3 bases are TGTGCCTGGAGTAAAAGTAGGGTTTCCGGGGCCAACGTCCTGACTTTC.

This chain joins TRBV10-3 and TRBJ2-7; TRBD1 aligns across 9 bases. The J segment lost 2 bases and the V segment lost 6 bases, leaving 5 bases of the junction unmatched. This CDR3 is 14 amino acids long. CDR1 and CDR2 (germline): ENHRY, SYGVKD. The CDR3 here is CAIRLGQGAYEQYF. The CDR3 nucleotides read TGTGCCATCAGATTGGGACAGGGAGCCTACGAGCAGTACTTC.

The chain joins TRBV5-8 to TRBJ2-2, with a weak D call TRBD2 (5 bases). Trimming left V 2 bases short and J 6 bases short, with 11 bases between. This CDR3 has 14 residues. Germline V gives CDR1 SGHTS, CDR2 YDEGEE. This chain's CDR3 is CASSFPGMSGELFF. The CDR3 nucleotides read TGTGCCAGCAGCTTCCCGGGGATGTCCGGGGAGCTGTTTTTT.

The chain carries TRBV10-3 and TRBJ1-1, with D unresolved. With 0 bases removed from V and 11 bases from J, the gap between germline ends came to 10 bases. The CDR3 is 12 residues long. Germline V CDR1 and CDR2: ENHRY, SYGVKD. CDR3 region: CAISESFRRAFF. DNA for the CDR3: TGTGCCATCAGTGAGTCGTTCAGACGGGCTTTCTTT.